This T cell receptor (beta chain) was recovered during a study of blood T cells in healthy people across ages. CDR1 and CDR2 from the germline V gene are LNHDA and SQIVND (reference sequence). CDR3 length equals 14 residues. Next came a second PCR, run for roughly 6 to 11 cycles, which used a sample-barcoded 5' primer along with a J-beta primer mix. TCRdb independently ran MiXCR on the 5' RACE reads; one entry per CDR3 protein. The sample contains some 930,000 distinct CDR3 sequences, under 35% of which appear only once. As concerns this clonotype: Its target is unknown. At one end the junction does not follow the germline gene, possibly because of a read error.

General observations from the study: A greater number of naive CD4+ cells and higher diversity distinguished long-lived donors from aged donors.

Staff drew 9 to 10 milliliters of peripheral blood from each donor. Another study also made use of these data, one on T cells of mothers and their children. Per that study: Each mother yielded more than 8 million TCR beta CDR3 reads. Each child yielded several million reads. In unrelated and related pairs, TCR recombination output is shaped in a similar way by thymic selection.

This sequence originates from a woman aged 40 to 50 in good health. The chain couples TRBV19 to TRBJ2-7; 7 nucleotides agree with TRBD1. Source material: blood. The CDR3 nucleotides read TGTGTCAGTAGTCTCGGGACAGTAACCTACGAGCAGTACTTC. This sequence encodes CVSSLGTVTYEQYF.